Below are 27 T cell receptor beta chains sequenced from a single sample in a study of blood T cell repertoires in COVID-19. Profiling relied on immunoSEQ multiplex PCR, and the TCRdb table lists in-frame clones only, not all of them. The data hold around 320,000 clones, with nearly 90% observed a single time. The sample comprised PBMCs or T cells enriched from blood (not recorded which). All receptors come from a woman in her forties or fifties who had been exposed to COVID-19.

The chain joins TRBV5-4 to TRBJ2-1, with 12 bases aligning to TRBD1. The CDR3 runs 16 residues. After removal of 0 bases from V and 8 bases from J, the junction contained 6 bases not matched to a gene. Germline V gene data show CDR1 as SGHNT and CDR2 as YYREEE (reference sequence). CDR3 loop: CASSLGGGQGAYEQFF. The CDR3 bases are TGTGCCAGCAGCTTGGGAGGGGGACAGGGGGCCTATGAGCAGTTCTTC.

The chain links TRBV6-5 to TRBJ1-2; D gene uncertain. The germline V gene encodes CDR1 MNHEY and CDR2 SVGAGI. V dropped 2 bases and J dropped 2 bases, with 9 bases sitting between them. The CDR3 consists of 14 residues. This chain's CDR3 is CASSYALTNYGYTF. CDR3 sequence (DNA): TGTGCCAGCAGTTACGCTCTAACCAACTATGGCTACACCTTC.

The chain joins TRBV9 to TRBJ2-1; 10 nucleotides line up with TRBD2. After removal of 0 bases from V and 5 bases from J, the junction contained 11 bases not matched to a gene. CDR1 and CDR2 from the germline V gene are SGDLS and YYNGEE. The CDR3 extends over 18 amino acids. As DNA, the CDR3 is TGTGCCAGCAGCGTAGGGCTAGCGGGGGCCCTAACCCACAATGAGCAGTTCTTC. Amino acids: CASSVGLAGALTHNEQFF.

V and J are TRBV3-1 (or the pseudogene TRBV3-2) and TRBJ1-4, with 9 bases fitting TRBD1. The CDR3 totals 14 residues. From germline, CDR1 is LGHDT and CDR2 YNNKEL (reference sequence). The V and J ends lost 4 bases and 4 bases, in that order; junction bases with no gene match: 1. This chain's CDR3 is CASSPGQGNEKLFF. In DNA, the CDR3 is TGTGCCAGCAGCCCGGGACAGGGTAATGAAAAACTGTTTTTT.

This clone was seen a handful of times. This rearrangement joins TRBV5-5 to TRBJ1-1; D possibly corresponds to TRBD1 (5 bases). The germline V gene encodes CDR1 SGHKS and CDR2 YYEKEE (reference sequence). The germline V and J ends were trimmed by 4 bases and 3 bases, with 10 bases remaining between them. The CDR3 sequence is 13 residues long. The CDR3: CASSPDSDTEAFF. The CDR3 DNA reads TGTGCCAGCAGCCCCGACAGCGACACTGAAGCTTTCTTT. The variable domain in full, with the rest retrieved from reference TRBV5-5 and TRBJ1-1, is DAGVTQSPTHLIKTRGQQVTLRCSPISGHKSVSWYQQVLGQGPQFIFQYYEKEERGRGNFPDRFSARQFPNYSSELNVNALLLGDSALYLCASSPDSDTEAFFGQGTRLTVV.

CDR3 in DNA: TGTGCCTGGAGAGGCTCCGTCAGGCCGAACGAGCAGTACTTC. This codes for CAWRGSVRPNEQYF. The chain employs TRBV30 and TRBJ2-7, with D unclear. The germline CDR1 and CDR2 sequences are GTSNPN and SVGIG (reference sequence). The ends were cut back, 3 bases at V and 5 bases at J, with 17 bases in the middle. The CDR3 extends over 14 amino acids.

The rearrangement joins TRBV28 to TRBJ1-4, with 9 bases lining up with TRBD1. J was trimmed by 8 bases and V by 5 bases; bases with no gene match: 6. Looked up from germline, CDR1 is MDHEN and CDR2 is SYDVKM. There are 14 residues in the CDR3. Here the CDR3 DNA reads TGTGCCAGCAGTCCGACAGGGGGATTAGAAAAACTGTTTTTT. This sequence encodes CASSPTGGLEKLFF.

The chain couples TRBV15 to TRBJ1-4; weak D call: TRBD1 (5 bases). The germline V and J ends were trimmed by 0 bases and 7 bases, with 15 bases remaining between them. There are 16 residues in the CDR3. Germline CDR1 LNHNV, CDR2 YYDKDF (reference sequence). As DNA, the CDR3 is TGTGCCACCAGCAGAGATATTGGGGCCGGGGGTGAAAAACTGTTTTTT. This sequence encodes CATSRDIGAGGEKLFF.

The genes are TRBV3-1 (or the pseudogene TRBV3-2) and TRBJ1-1; 9 bases line up with TRBD1. Germline CDR1 and CDR2: LGHDT and YNNKEL (reference sequence). With 5 bases clipped from V and 5 bases from J, the junction kept 6 bases outside the gene matches. This CDR3 has 14 residues. In DNA form, the CDR3 reads TGTGCCAGCAGCATCCCGGGACAGGGTACTGAAGCTTTCTTT. This translates into CASSIPGQGTEAFF.

The V gene is TRBV19, the J gene TRBJ1-4; no clear D gene. V lost 5 bases and J 8 bases, leaving 12 bases between the germline ends. Germline-derived CDR1 and CDR2 are LNHDA and SQIVND (reference sequence). The CDR3 has 13 residues. Here the CDR3 reads CASSDWGGEKLFF. The CDR3 nucleotides read TGTGCCAGTAGTGACTGGGGAGGGGAAAAACTGTTTTTT.

This clone was seen just once. The V gene is TRBV3-1 (or the pseudogene TRBV3-2), the J gene TRBJ2-7; a possible D gene is TRBD2 (6 bases). This CDR3 spans 14 amino acids. Germline V CDR1 and CDR2: LGHDT, YNNKEL (reference sequence). V was cut by 3 bases and J by 2 bases, with 11 bases left in between. For the CDR3, the DNA is TGTGCCAGCAGCCAGGCGGGACGACCCTACGAGCAGTACTTC. Translated: CASSQAGRPYEQYF.

The rearrangement uses TRBV20-1 and TRBJ2-7; D possibly corresponds to TRBD2 (5 bases). Between the trimmed V and J ends, which lost 3 bases and 1 base, there was a span of 16 bases. The CDR3 loop spans 15 amino acids. Germline assignment: CDR1 DFQATT and CDR2 SNEGSKA (reference sequence). CDR3 in DNA: TGCAGTGCTAGTATACCGGGATCCACATCCTACGAGCAGTACTTC. This codes for CSASIPGSTSYEQYF.

This CDR3 is CAISVSVPTDTQYF. The CDR3 region has the DNA TGTGCCATCAGTGTATCTGTTCCCACAGATACGCAGTATTTT. The chain is built from TRBV10-3 and TRBJ2-3; D remains unclear. Trimming pared 4 bases from V and 2 bases from J, leaving 10 bases between. The germline gives CDR1 ENHRY, CDR2 SYGVKD. This CDR3 contains 14 residues.

This clone was observed a few times. This rearrangement joins TRBV7-9 to TRBJ1-1; TRBD1 aligns across 8 bases. Trimming took 4 bases from V and 2 from J; bases not matched to a gene: 9. CDR1 and CDR2 from the germline V gene are SEHNR and FQNEAQ (reference sequence). The CDR3 loop spans 16 amino acids. The CDR3 DNA reads TGTGCCAGCAGCTCCTTCAGGGGGCTTTATAACACTGAAGCTTTCTTT. Translated, it gives CASSSFRGLYNTEAFF. The variable domain in full, completed from reference TRBV7-9 and TRBJ1-1, reads DTGVSQNPRHKITKRGQNVTFRCDPISEHNRLYWYRQTLGQGPEFLTYFQNEAQLEKSRLLSDRFSAERPKGSFSTLEIQRTEQGDSAMYLCASSSFRGLYNTEAFFGQGTRLTVV.

CDR3 region: CASSARDRGDLSNQPQHF. The CDR3 region has the DNA TGCGCCAGCAGCGCAAGGGACAGGGGGGATCTTAGCAATCAGCCCCAGCATTTT. V is TRBV4-1 and J is TRBJ1-5; 11 nucleotides match TRBD1. Germline CDR1 reads MGHRA; CDR2 reads YSYEKL. The CDR3 extends over 18 amino acids. The V and J ends lost 5 bases and 0 bases, in that order; junction bases with no gene match: 9.

In DNA form, the CDR3 reads TGTGCCAGCACCATCGGGGGGGCGGCCTACGAGCAGTACTTC. Amino acids: CASTIGGAAYEQYF. The chain uses TRBV6-5 and TRBJ2-7; TRBD2 agrees at 8 bases. Germline V gene sequence: CDR1 MNHEY, CDR2 SVGAGI. Losses at the gene ends were 7 bases for V and 2 bases for J; bases not matched to a gene: 7. This CDR3 region has 14 residues.

The gene calls are TRBV2 and TRBJ2-3, with 7 bases that match TRBD2. With 6 bases clipped from V and 3 bases from J, the junction kept 3 bases outside the gene matches. This CDR3 region has 13 residues. Germline V gene data show CDR1 as SNHLY and CDR2 as FYNNEI. CDR3 DNA sequence: TGTGCCAGCAGGGGGGGGGATACAGATACGCAGTATTTT. Translating it yields CASRGGDTDTQYF.

V and J are TRBV9 and TRBJ1-6; 9 bases match TRBD1. The CDR3 is made up of 14 amino acids. Germline V gene lookup returns CDR1 SGDLS and CDR2 YYNGEE. V lost 3 bases and J lost 8; bases outside the gene matches: 3. CDR3 residues: CASSATGGDSPLHF. The CDR3 DNA reads TGTGCCAGCAGCGCGACAGGGGGAGATTCACCCCTCCACTTT.

The chain recombines TRBV21-1 with TRBJ2-4; whether TRBD1, the table's D call, matches the DNA was not checked. TRBV21-1 is a pseudogene. This CDR3 comprises 12 residues. The CDR3: CASPIAKNIQYF. Here the CDR3 DNA reads TGTGCCAGCCCAATAGCCAAAAACATTCAGTACTTC.

The chain is built from TRBV9 and TRBJ2-5; 12 bases are shared with TRBD1. Per the germline V gene, CDR1 is SGDLS and CDR2 is YYNGEE. V lost 4 bases to trimming and J lost 5 bases; unmatched junction nucleotides: 9. CDR3 size: 16 residues. In nucleotides, the CDR3 is TGTGCCAGCAGCACCGCCGGGACAGGGGGCAGGGAGACCCAGTACTTC. This sequence encodes CASSTAGTGGRETQYF.

The chain couples TRBV29-1 to TRBJ2-3; 7 bases are a match to TRBD2. J was trimmed by 10 bases and V by 0 bases; bases with no gene match: 4. This CDR3 region has 12 residues. The V gene's germline CDR1 is SQVTM and CDR2 ANQGSEA. DNA for the CDR3: TGCAGCGTTGAAGATCCAGGGAGGGCGCAGTATTTT. Translating it yields CSVEDPGRAQYF.

The chain is built from TRBV5-5 and TRBJ1-5, with D perhaps TRBD1 (6 bases). This CDR3 is 15 amino acids long. CDR1 and CDR2 from the germline V gene are SGHKS and YYEKEE (reference sequence). The V and J ends lost 2 bases and 7 bases respectively, with 16 bases between them. Here the CDR3 reads CASSFEWQGIQPQHF. DNA for the CDR3: TGTGCCAGCAGCTTTGAGTGGCAGGGGATACAGCCCCAGCATTTT.

The chain recombines TRBV15 with TRBJ2-3; 10 bases match TRBD2. Germline V gives CDR1 LNHNV, CDR2 YYDKDF (reference sequence). There are 16 residues in the CDR3. Trimming cost V 3 bases and J 1 base; bases outside gene matches: 4. The CDR3 spells CATSRDLAGGTDTQYF. As DNA, the CDR3 is TGTGCCACCAGCAGGGACCTAGCGGGGGGCACAGATACGCAGTATTTT.

The chain recombines TRBV30 with TRBJ1-2; D uncertain. The V end lost 2 bases, the J end lost 8 bases, and 12 bases lay between the germline ends. The length of the CDR3 is 12 residues. Germline CDR1 is GTSNPN and CDR2 is SVGIG (reference sequence). CDR3 region: CAWSLSWYGYTF. As DNA, the CDR3 is TGTGCCTGGAGTCTCAGTTGGTACGGCTACACCTTC.

This rearrangement joins TRBV7-9 to TRBJ2-7; a weak D match, TRBD1 (5 bases). CDR3 length: 13 residues. Germline V gives CDR1 SEHNR, CDR2 FQNEAQ (reference sequence). The V and J ends lost 6 bases and 4 bases respectively, with 13 bases between them. This chain's CDR3 is CASSSRAGYEQYF. The CDR3 coding sequence is TGTGCCAGCAGTTCCCGGGCAGGGTACGAGCAGTACTTC.

This clone appeared many times. The gene calls are TRBV27 and TRBJ1-1; possibly TRBD1 for D (5 bases). V shed 2 bases and J shed 4 bases, with 11 bases lying between them. CDR3 length equals 14 residues. Germline lookup yields CDR1 MNHEY and CDR2 SMNVEV (reference sequence). CDR3 DNA sequence: TGTGCCAGCAGTTTACAGGGATCGGGCACTGAAGCTTTCTTT. As protein: CASSLQGSGTEAFF.

V is TRBV2 and J is TRBJ1-1, with D possibly being TRBD1 (5 bases). The CDR3 runs 14 residues. Germline assignment: CDR1 SNHLY and CDR2 FYNNEI. V lost 4 bases and J 3 bases, leaving 12 bases between the germline ends. The CDR3: CASSGRGTYTEAFF. The CDR3 nucleotides are TGTGCCAGCAGTGGTAGGGGAACTTACACTGAAGCTTTCTTT.